This TCR beta chain was found in a study of identical twins. Study-wide results and caveats: Models underestimated out-of-frame TCR alpha sharing in monozygotic twins. Partly confounded zero-insertion analyses could result from invariant MAIT and iNKT cells.

A universal primer site was added by template switching, and unique molecular identifiers were carried by the cDNA. In TCRdb, the 5' RACE reads were re-called with MiXCR into one record per CDR3 protein. The repertoire holds 150,000 or so distinct CDR3 sequences, with roughly 3.5% as singletons. V trimming: 4 bases; J trimming: 2 bases; junction bases outside the gene matches: 3. The germline CDR1 and CDR2 sequences are SEHNR and FQNEAQ (reference sequence). This CDR3 region has 16 residues. This clonotype was seen repeatedly, ten times or more. What it binds is not known. This sequence was found in a man younger than 35 in good health. Sequenced sample: memory T cells sorted from blood. This sequence joins TRBV7-9 and TRBJ2-3; 13 positions agree with TRBD2. In DNA form, the CDR3 reads TGTGCCAGCAGCTCAGGACTAGCGGGAGCCACAGATACGCAGTATTTT. It codes for CASSSGLAGATDTQYF.